The 13 T cell receptor beta chains listed next were all sequenced from one sample in a study of blood T cells in healthy people across ages. Together with a sample-barcoded 5' primer, a J-beta primer mix was included in a second PCR lasting about 6 to 11 cycles. In TCRdb, the 5' RACE reads were re-called with MiXCR into one record per CDR3 protein. The table lists 500,000 to 700,000 distinct CDR3 sequences, approximately 30% of them singletons. Sequencing was performed on blood. These receptors all come from an elderly woman in good health.

This clonotype was seen a handful of times. A single base separates this from a much larger clone, so it may be a read error. V and J are TRBV3-1 and TRBJ1-1; no firm D call. Germline CDR1 and CDR2: LGHDT and YNNKEL (reference sequence). The CDR3 consists of 14 residues. The CDR3 sequence: CTSSQAGPRTEAFF. In DNA form, the CDR3 reads TGTACCAGCAGCCAAGCCGGGCCACGCACTGAAGCTTTCTTT. Looking up the rest from reference TRBV3-1 and TRBJ1-1 gives the full variable domain: DTAVSQTPKYLVTQMGNDKSIKCEQNLGHDTMYWYKQDSKKFLKIMFSYNNKELIINETVPNRFSPKSPDKAHLNLHINSLELGDSAVYFCTSSQAGPRTEAFFGQGTRLTVV.

There are many counts of this clonotype. The chain combines TRBV2 with TRBJ2-7; the match to TRBD2 covers 8 bases. With V trimmed by 11 bases and J by 6 bases, 12 bases remained unmatched. Germline-derived CDR1 and CDR2 are SNHLY and FYNNEI. The CDR3 runs to 13 residues. The CDR3 sequence is CACIRGRGGEQYF. CDR3 nucleotides: TGTGCCTGCATTCGGGGACGGGGGGGCGAGCAGTACTTC.

This clonotype came up many times. The chain uses TRBV5-6 and TRBJ2-1, with D uncertain. The CDR3 is made up of 17 amino acids. Trimming shortened V by 3 bases and J by 1 base, and 17 bases separated the two germline ends. The germline CDR1 and CDR2 sequences are SGHDT and YYEEEE. The CDR3 DNA reads as TGTGCCAGCAGCTGGAGAAGCCGTGGCGTATCCTACAATGAGCAGTTCTTC. Protein product: CASSWRSRGVSYNEQFF.

In its sample, this clonotype was seen many times. The chain links TRBV7-2 to TRBJ1-6, with a tentative D call TRBD1 (5 bases). Trimming shortened V by 5 bases and J by 11 bases, and 13 bases separated the two germline ends. This CDR3 has 13 amino acids. Germline CDR1 and CDR2: SGHTA and FQGNSA. The CDR3 here is CASSHPRVPPLHF. Written as DNA, the CDR3 is TGTGCCAGCAGCCACCCCAGGGTGCCACCCCTCCACTTT. Full variable domain (missing parts from reference TRBV7-2 and TRBJ1-6): GAGVSQSPSNKVTEKGKDVELRCDPISGHTALYWYRQSLGQGLEFLIYFQGNSAPDKSGLPSDRFSAERTGGSVSTLTIQRTQQEDSAVYLCASSHPRVPPLHFGNGTRLTVT.

This clonotype was counted ten times or more. In DNA form, the CDR3 reads TGTGCCAGCAGTTTAGGCGGGGGGCGCGGGTCCTACGAGCAGTACTTC. This gives the protein CASSLGGGRGSYEQYF. The J gene is TRBJ2-7, the V gene TRBV12-3 or TRBV12-4; 8 nucleotides align to TRBD2. The trim removed 1 base at V and 1 base at J, leaving 6 bases unmatched. This CDR3 region has 16 residues.

The rearrangement uses TRBV7-2 and TRBJ2-7; D gene uncertain. V was clipped by 4 bases and J by 3 bases, with 10 bases between them. The CDR3 is 13 amino acids. Germline V gives CDR1 SGHTA, CDR2 FQGNSA. CDR3 region: CASSSQMFYEQYF. The DNA for the CDR3 is TGTGCCAGCAGCTCTCAAATGTTCTACGAGCAGTACTTC. Combining the CDR3 with reference TRBV7-2 and TRBJ2-7 gives the whole variable domain GAGVSQSPSNKVTEKGKDVELRCDPISGHTALYWYRQSLGQGLEFLIYFQGNSAPDKSGLPSDRFSAERTGGSVSTLTIQRTQQEDSAVYLCASSSQMFYEQYFGPGTRLTVT.

The chain carries TRBV10-3 and TRBJ2-3; 9 positions agree with TRBD2. V was pared by 6 bases and J by 6 bases, with 4 bases of the junction left unmatched. CDR1 is ENHRY and CDR2 is SYGVKD in the germline V gene. This CDR3 contains 13 residues. For the CDR3, the DNA is TGTGCCATCAGGTTAGCGGGAGACGATACGCAGTATTTT. It specifies CAIRLAGDDTQYF.

At least ten counts were recorded for this clonotype. V usage is TRBV7-6 and J usage is TRBJ2-1; the D gene could be TRBD1 or TRBD2 (6 bases each). Between the trimmed V and J ends, which lost 6 bases and 6 bases, there was a span of 15 bases. CDR1 and CDR2 (germline): SGHVS, FNYEAQ. The length of the CDR3 is 14 residues. Here the CDR3 reads CASSTGGPFNEQFF. Written as DNA, the CDR3 is TGTGCCAGCAGTACTGGGGGGCCTTTCAATGAGCAGTTCTTC.

This clonotype appeared a single time. The chain has TRBV18 and TRBJ2-1, with 10 bases identical to TRBD1. The end of the DNA is better explained by TRBJ2-7, so the J call may be wrong. The CDR3 loop spans 14 amino acids. CDR1 is KGHSH, CDR2 LQKENI, per germline. The CDR3 bases are TGTGCCAGCTCACCGGGACAGGGGCTCCACGAGCAGTACTTC. This gives the protein CASSPGQGLHEQYF.

The rearrangement joins TRBV27 to TRBJ2-1; the match to TRBD2 covers 7 bases. With 6 bases clipped from V and 3 bases from J, the junction kept 11 bases outside the gene matches. Looked up from germline, CDR1 is MNHEY and CDR2 is SMNVEV (reference sequence). The CDR3 is 16 amino acids. Written as DNA, the CDR3 is TGTGCCAGCAGCTTTCTAGCGGAATCTTACTACAATGAGCAGTTCTTC. Its translation is CASSFLAESYYNEQFF.

In this sample, this clonotype turned up a few times. With a much larger clone just one base away, this may be a read error. The chain carries TRBV4-2 and TRBJ1-2; 11 bases fit TRBD1. The CDR3 is made up of 15 amino acids. Germline V gene data show CDR1 as LGHNA and CDR2 as YNFKEQ. This CDR3 reads CAGSQGDRGTYGYTF. The CDR3 DNA follows: TGTGCCGGCAGCCAAGGGGACAGGGGGACCTATGGCTACACCTTC.

With respect to this clonotype: A read error is possible here, since a much larger clone lies one base away. The chain employs TRBV5-4 and TRBJ2-3; no firm D call. Trimming left V 2 bases short and J 1 base short, with 11 bases between. CDR1 is SGHNT, CDR2 YYREEE, per germline (reference sequence). CDR3 size: 15 residues. The CDR3 DNA reads TGTGCCAGCAGCTTCGGGCTACGGGGCACAGATACGCAGTATTTT. Translation: CASSFGLRGTDTQYF. Full variable domain (remainder filled in from reference TRBV5-4 and TRBJ2-3): ETGVTQSPTHLIKTRGQQVTLRCSSQSGHNTVSWYQQALGQGPQFIFQYYREEENGRGNFPPRFSGLQFPNYSSELNVNALELDDSALYLCASSFGLRGTDTQYFGPGTRLTVL.

V is TRBV2 and J is TRBJ2-5; D is possibly TRBD1 (5 bases). With the DNA end fitting TRBJ2-7 better, the J assignment may be wrong. This CDR3 comprises 15 residues. CDR1 and CDR2 from the germline V gene are SNHLY and FYNNEI. Written as DNA, the CDR3 is TGTGCCAGCAGTGATGGGGCAGGGTTGGGATACGAGCAGTACTTC. As protein: CASSDGAGLGYEQYF.